Listed below are T cell receptor beta chains from one sample, sequenced in a study of regulatory T cells in long-lasting Graves disease. A single record per CDR3 protein comes from TCRdb applying MiXCR to the multiplex PCR reads. The sample shows a few hundred thousand distinct CDR3 sequences, around 15% of them seen only once. These data were also filed under a second study, of T cells in Graves' hyperthyroidism and ophthalmopathy.

The starting material was peripheral blood mononuclear cells (PBMCs), obtained at new diagnosis, from a patient treated with antithyroid drugs. These receptors came from a woman aged 45-65 years with Graves disease. The conserved cysteine and the conserved F or W are not part of the CDR3 here.

V gene | CDR3 protein
TRBV10-3 | AISEVTLQSGEKLF
TRBV4-1 | ASSQVGGQAKGAF
TRBV3-1 | ASSQDPGAQY
TRBV30 | AWIASGSWNEQF
TRBV30 | AWNNRGGQPQH
TRBV11-2 | ASSLVGLAGQETQY
TRBV27 | ASRRTADNSPLH
TRBV6-1 | ASSGGTFGSYEQY
TRBV11-2 | ASSLQDYEQY
TRBV4-1 | ASSQDQWNYEQY
TRBV19 | ASSIVGGTGELF
TRBV12-3/TRBV12-4 | ASSLQGGIFNSPLH
TRBV28 | ASSLGSGSSVWAHEQF
TRBV5-1 | ASSLANQDYGYT
TRBV27 | ASSMEGFGYT
TRBV12-3/TRBV12-4 | ASSFQGAGGYT
TRBV5-1 | ASSSAPSSYEQY
TRBV9 | ASSVSPGQLTGNTIY
TRBV5-1 | ASSLAPSGISDTQY
TRBV20-1 | SALGLAGPTGQF
TRBV10-3 | AITGDGYEQY
TRBV19 | ASSGRLAPNEQF
TRBV2 | ASKGGGVRGYT
TRBV5-6 | ASSATRDTQY
TRBV9 | ASSGEGGTGYNEQF
TRBV4-1 | ASSRGGLGAYNEQF